The next 10 T cell receptor beta chains were all read from a single sample in a study of blood T cell repertoires in COVID-19. Profiling relied on immunoSEQ multiplex PCR, and the TCRdb table lists in-frame clones only, not all of them. The sample holds 150,000 or so clones; roughly 83% are singletons and the top ten take 4% to 5%. Material for sequencing was peripheral blood. The receptors come from a woman aged 70-85 years with COVID-19, enrolled during active disease.

The chain carries TRBV6-1 and TRBJ2-2, with 14 bases fitting TRBD2. V shed 2 bases, J shed 4 bases, and the junction held 6 bases outside the gene matches. Germline CDR1 reads MNHNS; CDR2 reads SASEGT. CDR3 length equals 18 residues. CDR3 nucleotide sequence: TGTGCCAGCAGTGAACCCGGGACTAGCGGGGGAGGCACCGGGGAGCTGTTTTTT. This gives the protein CASSEPGTSGGGTGELFF.

The count of this clone is one. The gene calls are TRBV19 and TRBJ1-4; D gene uncertain. Germline CDR1 LNHDA, CDR2 SQIVND (reference sequence). CDR3 length: 14 amino acids. V gave up 5 bases and J gave up 3 bases, with 10 bases separating them. CDR3 loop: CASSGGQANEKLFF. As DNA, the CDR3 is TGTGCCAGTAGTGGCGGGCAAGCTAATGAAAAACTGTTTTTT.

The chain couples TRBV6-5 to TRBJ1-1; D call uncertain. V was shortened by 0 bases and J by 0 bases, with 5 bases between the two germline ends. This CDR3 is 14 amino acids long. Germline V lookup: CDR1 MNHEY, CDR2 SVGAGI. DNA of the CDR3: TGTGCCAGCAGTTACTCGAGGGTGAACACTGAAGCTTTCTTT. This encodes CASSYSRVNTEAFF.

The chain couples TRBV6-5 to TRBJ2-7; maybe TRBD2 (6 bases). The germline gives CDR1 MNHEY, CDR2 SVGAGI. Deletions cut 5 bases from V and 5 bases from J, with 19 bases between. The CDR3 sequence is 15 residues long. In DNA form, the CDR3 reads TGTGCCAGCAGTCTATCGTCGGGACTCGGGGACGAGCAGTACTTC. Its translation is CASSLSSGLGDEQYF.

In the case of this clone: An end of the junction does not agree with germline; a read error may underlie this. V gene TRBV28 combines with J gene TRBJ1-2; D remains ambiguous. In germline, CDR1 is MDHEN, CDR2 SYDVKM. The CDR3 sequence is 14 residues long. CDR3 nucleotide sequence: TGTGCCAGCAGCTTATCAGAGACTGACTATGGCTACACCTTC. Protein: CASSLSETDYGYTF.

The CDR3 spells CAWSVDVGNEKLFF. The DNA of the CDR3 is TGTGCCTGGAGTGTTGACGTCGGGAATGAAAAACTGTTTTTT. The rearrangement links TRBV30 to TRBJ1-4; D not certain. The CDR3 runs 14 residues. Germline CDR1 is GTSNPN and CDR2 is SVGIG (reference sequence). Trimming removed 0 bases from V and 5 bases from J, with 10 bases in between. Using reference TRBV30 and TRBJ1-4 for the parts outside the CDR3, the full variable domain is SQTIHQWPATLVQPVGSPLSLECTVEGTSNPNLYWYRQAAGRGLQLLFYSVGIGQISSEVPQNLSASRPQDRQFILSSKKLLLSDSGFYLCAWSVDVGNEKLFFGSGTQLSVL.

The chain joins TRBV2 to TRBJ1-1; D uncertain. The V gene lost 6 bases and the J gene lost 7 bases, with 9 bases spanning the gap. Germline V gives CDR1 SNHLY, CDR2 FYNNEI. This CDR3 has 11 residues. DNA for the CDR3: TGTGCCAGCAGGGCAGGAATTGAAGCTTTCTTT. This codes for CASRAGIEAFF.

This clone has only one observation. This chain connects TRBV9 to TRBJ2-7; D gene uncertain. The ends were cut back, 0 bases at V and 0 bases at J, with 4 bases in the middle. Germline-derived CDR1 and CDR2 are SGDLS and YYNGEE. This CDR3 is built from 13 residues. The CDR3 protein is CASSVGVSYEQYF. The CDR3 nucleotides are TGTGCCAGCAGCGTAGGCGTCTCCTACGAGCAGTACTTC.

The chain couples TRBV7-9 to TRBJ2-5; 11 nucleotides align to TRBD2. The CDR3 runs to 17 residues. Germline trimming cut 1 base from V and 2 bases from J; bases unmatched to any gene: 6. Germline V gene lookup returns CDR1 SEHNR and CDR2 FQNEAQ (reference sequence). The CDR3 is CASSLGGGLAVQETQYF. The CDR3 region has the DNA TGTGCCAGCAGCTTAGGGGGGGGACTAGCGGTACAAGAGACCCAGTACTTC. Full variable domain (missing parts from reference TRBV7-9 and TRBJ2-5): DTGVSQNPRHKITKRGQNVTFRCDPISEHNRLYWYRQTLGQGPEFLTYFQNEAQLEKSRLLSDRFSAERPKGSFSTLEIQRTEQGDSAMYLCASSLGGGLAVQETQYFGPGTRLLVL.

The V gene is TRBV3-1 (or the pseudogene TRBV3-2), the J gene TRBJ1-6; tentatively, D is TRBD1 (5 bases). V was clipped by 1 base and J by 7 bases, with 8 bases between them. From germline, CDR1 is LGHDT and CDR2 YNNKEL (reference sequence). The CDR3 has 14 amino acids. DNA for the CDR3: TGTGCCAGCAGCCAAGTCGGGGGAAATTCACCCCTCCACTTT. Translation: CASSQVGGNSPLHF.